This T cell receptor (beta chain) was identified in a study of PD-1 blockade in classical Hodgkin lymphoma. Study results and caveats: Whoever responded completely had baseline diversity much like that seen in newly diagnosed patients.

As for this clone: The antigen remains unidentified.

Indicated time point: cycle 4 day 1 (C4D1), after more than five weeks of nivolumab. Each of the patients experienced relapse following autologous stem cell transplantation, and their brentuximab vedotin exposure differed. Classification of best responses gave complete response, partial response or progressive disease. V lost 3 bases, J lost 4 bases, and 13 bases lay in between. CDR3 length equals 14 residues. The germline V gene has CDR1 SNHLY and CDR2 FYNNEI. Data came from immunoSEQ multiplex PCR; TCRdb stores just in-frame clones and leaves some out. The sample includes approximately 20,000 clones, 80% of them seen just once.

This TCR was recovered from a human donor with classical Hodgkin lymphoma. The chain links TRBV2 to TRBJ2-7, with D possibly TRBD2 on 6 matching bases. Sequenced here: peripheral blood mononuclear cells (PBMCs), sampled before the fourth cycle of nivolumab. CDR3 amino acids: CASSEDGRSYEQYF. The DNA of the CDR3 is TGTGCCAGCAGTGAGGACGGGAGAAGTTACGAGCAGTACTTC.